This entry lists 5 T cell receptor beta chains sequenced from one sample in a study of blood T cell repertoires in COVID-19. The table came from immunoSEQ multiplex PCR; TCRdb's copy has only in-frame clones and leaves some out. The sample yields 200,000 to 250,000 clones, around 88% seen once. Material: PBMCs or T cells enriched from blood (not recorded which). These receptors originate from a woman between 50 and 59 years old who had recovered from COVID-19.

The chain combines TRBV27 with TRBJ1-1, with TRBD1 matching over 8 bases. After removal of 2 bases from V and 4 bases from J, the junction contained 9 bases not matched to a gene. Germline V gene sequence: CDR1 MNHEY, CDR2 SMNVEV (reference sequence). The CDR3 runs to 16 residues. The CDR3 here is CASSLLAGGGGTEAFF. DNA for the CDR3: TGTGCCAGCAGTTTACTGGCAGGGGGCGGCGGCACTGAAGCTTTCTTT.

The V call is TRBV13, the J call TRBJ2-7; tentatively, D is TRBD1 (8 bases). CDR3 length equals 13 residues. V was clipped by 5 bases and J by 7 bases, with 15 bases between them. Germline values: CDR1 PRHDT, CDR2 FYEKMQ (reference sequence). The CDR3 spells CASSQLQGGEQYF. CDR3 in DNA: TGTGCCAGCAGCCAACTACAGGGGGGGGAGCAGTACTTC.

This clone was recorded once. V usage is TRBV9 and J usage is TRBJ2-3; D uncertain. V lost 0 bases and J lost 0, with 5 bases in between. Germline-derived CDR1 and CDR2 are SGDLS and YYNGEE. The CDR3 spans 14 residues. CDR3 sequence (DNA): TGTGCCAGCAGCGTAGTGGCAAGCACAGATACGCAGTATTTT. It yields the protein CASSVVASTDTQYF.

CDR3 nucleotides: TGTGCCAGCAGCCCCGACTCTGGGCAGGGGGGCACCGGGGAGCTGTTTTTT. Translation gives CASSPDSGQGGTGELFF. V gene TRBV9 combines with J gene TRBJ2-2; weak D call: TRBD1 (7 bases). CDR1 SGDLS and CDR2 YYNGEE come from the germline V gene. The CDR3 is 17 amino acids. The ends were cut back, 4 bases at V and 4 bases at J, with 20 bases in the middle.

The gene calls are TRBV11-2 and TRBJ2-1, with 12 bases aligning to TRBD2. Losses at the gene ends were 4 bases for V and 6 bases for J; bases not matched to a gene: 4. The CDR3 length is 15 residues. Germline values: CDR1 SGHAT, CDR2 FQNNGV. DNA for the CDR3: TGTGCCAGCAGCTCGACTAGCGGGGGAAGCAATGAGCAGTTCTTC. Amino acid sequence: CASSSTSGGSNEQFF.